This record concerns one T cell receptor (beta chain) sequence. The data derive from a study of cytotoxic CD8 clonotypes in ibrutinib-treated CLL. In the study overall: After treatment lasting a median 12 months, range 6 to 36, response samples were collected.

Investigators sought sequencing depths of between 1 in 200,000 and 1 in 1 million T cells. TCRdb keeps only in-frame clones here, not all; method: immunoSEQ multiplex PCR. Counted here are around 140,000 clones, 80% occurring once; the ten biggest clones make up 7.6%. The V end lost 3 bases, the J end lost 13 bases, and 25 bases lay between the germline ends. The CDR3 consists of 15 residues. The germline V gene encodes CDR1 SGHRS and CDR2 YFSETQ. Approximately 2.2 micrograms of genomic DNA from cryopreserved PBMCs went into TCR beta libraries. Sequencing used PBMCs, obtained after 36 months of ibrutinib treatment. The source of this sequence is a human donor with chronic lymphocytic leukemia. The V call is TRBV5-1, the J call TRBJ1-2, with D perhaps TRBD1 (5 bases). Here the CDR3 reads CASSSNTGTTARATF. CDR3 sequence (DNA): TGCGCCAGCAGCTCAAATACCGGGACGACCGCTAGGGCCACCTTC.